A single sample gave rise to the 7 T cell receptor beta chains below, sequenced in a study of cytomegalovirus exposure and HLA in healthy donors. PCR primers comprised 60 Vbeta and 13 Jbeta primers. TCRdb's table, derived via immunoSEQ multiplex PCR, lists solely in-frame clones and lacks some. The repertoire holds about 150,000 clones, roughly 70% seen once, with 4% to 5.5% in the top ten. Material for sequencing was PBMCs. The receptor source for this set is a man between 60 and 70 years old in good health and CMV-seronegative.

The chain combines TRBV18 with TRBJ1-2; 7 bases match TRBD1. V gave up 2 bases and J gave up 5 bases; unmatched junction bases: 17. The CDR3 covers 18 residues. Germline lookup yields CDR1 KGHSH and CDR2 LQKENI. The CDR3 DNA reads as TGTGCCAGCTCACCAACTCGGGGTTATGGACAGGAGAGGTATGGCTACACCTTC. This codes for CASSPTRGYGQERYGYTF.

This chain links TRBV19 with TRBJ1-2; TRBD1 matches 7 bases. The CDR3 length is 14 residues. CDR1 and CDR2 (germline): LNHDA, SQIVND (reference sequence). V shed 2 bases and J 3 bases; nucleotides not matched to a gene: 3. CDR3 residues: CASSIRTGDYGYTF. Here the CDR3 DNA reads TGTGCCAGTAGTATACGGACAGGAGACTATGGCTACACCTTC.

V is TRBV4-1 and J is TRBJ2-2, with 11 bases aligning to TRBD2. The CDR3 covers 19 residues. Germline loops: CDR1 MGHRA, CDR2 YSYEKL. V was clipped by 0 bases and J by 3 bases; unmatched bases: 9. The CDR3 spells CASSQDGQLAGGYTGELFF. In DNA form, the CDR3 reads TGCGCCAGCAGCCAAGACGGACAGTTAGCGGGAGGGTACACCGGGGAGCTGTTTTTT.

The V and J genes are TRBV6-5 and TRBJ1-1, with 7 bases identical to TRBD1. The germline V gene has CDR1 MNHEY and CDR2 SVGAGI. V lost 6 bases and J lost 5; bases outside the gene matches: 6. The CDR3 consists of 13 residues. The CDR3 bases are TGTGCCAGCAGGTACGACAGGGAAACTGAAGCTTTCTTT. Translating gives CASRYDRETEAFF.

This clone was recorded a few times. The rearrangement uses TRBV6-1 and TRBJ2-7, with D possibly being TRBD1 (5 bases). Germline CDR1 is MNHNS and CDR2 is SASEGT. Trimming cost V 4 bases and J 10 bases, with 14 bases left between them. This CDR3 has 12 residues. CDR3: CASSVHTTAQYF. The CDR3 region has the DNA TGTGCCAGCAGTGTACATACGACAGCACAGTACTTC.

V is TRBV5-4 and J is TRBJ2-7; possible D gene TRBD2, 7 bases. This CDR3 contains 15 residues. Germline CDR1 SGHNT, CDR2 YYREEE (reference sequence). Trimming pared 4 bases from V and 6 bases from J, leaving 20 bases between. The CDR3 spells CASSQEGGGLREQYF. The CDR3, as DNA: TGTGCCAGCAGCCAGGAGGGCGGGGGCTTACGCGAGCAGTACTTC.

This clone came up once. This chain joins TRBV2 and TRBJ2-1, with 9 bases identical to TRBD2. V dropped 1 base and J dropped 3; count of bases not matched to a gene: 1. The CDR3 is made up of 15 amino acids. In germline, CDR1 is SNHLY, CDR2 FYNNEI. CDR3 nucleotide sequence: TGTGCCAGCAGTGAAGGACTAGCGGACTACAATGAGCAGTTCTTC. Translating it yields CASSEGLADYNEQFF. Full variable domain (remainder filled in from reference TRBV2 and TRBJ2-1): EPEVTQTPSHQVTQMGQEVILRCVPISNHLYFYWYRQILGQKVEFLVSFYNNEISEKSEIFDDQFSVERPDGSNFTLKIRSTKLEDSAMYFCASSEGLADYNEQFFGPGTRLTVL.